The 25 T cell receptor beta chains below come from one sample, sequenced in a study of blood T cell repertoires in COVID-19. Sequencing was performed with immunoSEQ multiplex PCR; in TCRdb, only in-frame clones are kept and a portion is missing. The profile shows about 400,000 clones, about 83% of them singletons. Sequencing was performed on PBMCs or T cells enriched from blood (not recorded which). Receptors were obtained from a woman in her fifties or sixties who had recovered from COVID-19.

This clone was seen only once. J is TRBJ1-5 and V is TRBV7-2; D not certain. CDR1 is SGHTA and CDR2 is FQGNSA in the germline V gene. V was clipped by 5 bases and J by 2 bases, with 10 bases between them. The length of the CDR3 is 14 residues. CDR3 nucleotide sequence: TGTGCCAGCAGCCCCTGGGGAGGCAATCAGCCCCAGCATTTT. Translated: CASSPWGGNQPQHF.

The gene calls are TRBV18 and TRBJ1-3; D gene uncertain. Germline CDR1 KGHSH, CDR2 LQKENI. Trimming stripped 5 bases from V and 9 bases from J, with 17 bases between. The CDR3 is 14 residues long. Here the CDR3 DNA reads TGTGCCAGCTCAACCTTGGCTCCTCCAGGCACCATATATTTT. This codes for CASSTLAPPGTIYF.

This clone came up once. This chain links TRBV4-3 with TRBJ1-6; 11 bases line up with TRBD1. Germline CDR1 and CDR2: LGHNA and YSLEER. V was pared by 5 bases and J by 3 bases, with 12 bases of the junction left unmatched. The CDR3 sequence is 19 residues long. In nucleotides, the CDR3 is TGCGCCAGCAGCATTCCGGGACAGGGGGAAAAATACTATAATTCACCCCTCCACTTT. Amino acids: CASSIPGQGEKYYNSPLHF.

CDR3 nucleotide sequence: TGTGCCAGCAGCCGGGACAGGGGAGCCTACGAGCAGTACTTC. Translating gives CASSRDRGAYEQYF. This chain joins TRBV7-2 and TRBJ2-7; 10 bases agree with TRBD1. Per germline, CDR1 SGHTA and CDR2 FQGNSA. The V segment lost 5 bases and the J segment 2 bases; nucleotides outside the gene matches: 3. The CDR3 covers 14 residues.

The rearrangement links TRBV7-9 to TRBJ2-1, with D hard to call. With 5 bases removed from V and 5 bases from J, the gap between germline ends came to 13 bases. Germline V gives CDR1 SEHNR, CDR2 FQNEAQ (reference sequence). The CDR3 is made up of 14 amino acids. Here the CDR3 reads CASSPGAHHNEQFF. For the CDR3, the DNA is TGTGCCAGCAGCCCCGGTGCCCACCACAATGAGCAGTTCTTC.

The chain links TRBV28 to TRBJ2-7; TRBD1 matches at 9 bases. This CDR3 contains 15 residues. Germline values: CDR1 MDHEN, CDR2 SYDVKM. The V and J ends lost 2 bases and 6 bases, in that order; junction bases with no gene match: 8. CDR3 nucleotides: TGTGCCAGCAGTTTAACTACAGGGGGCTCACGCGAGCAGTACTTC. This codes for CASSLTTGGSREQYF.

The gene calls are TRBV28 and TRBJ1-1; D gene ambiguous. Germline CDR1 reads MDHEN; CDR2 reads SYDVKM. This CDR3 is 15 amino acids long. With 2 bases removed from V and 0 bases from J, the gap between germline ends came to 10 bases. The CDR3 here is CASSLRRQVNTEAFF. The CDR3 coding sequence is TGTGCCAGCAGTTTAAGGCGTCAGGTGAACACTGAAGCTTTCTTT.

This chain uses TRBV5-6 with TRBJ2-7; D possibly corresponds to TRBD2 (6 bases). Looked up from germline, CDR1 is SGHDT and CDR2 is YYEEEE. V was pared by 0 bases and J by 5 bases, with 15 bases between. This CDR3 is built from 15 residues. The DNA of the CDR3 is TGTGCCAGCAGCTTGGGGGGACGCCGCGGGGACGAGCAGTACTTC. It is translated as CASSLGGRRGDEQYF.

The CDR3 nucleotides read TGTGCCAGTAGTGCGGGGGCGCGGCTGGGGGAGCAGTACTTC. This encodes CASSAGARLGEQYF. The chain carries TRBV19 and TRBJ2-7, with D possibly being TRBD2 (7 bases). The CDR3 is 14 amino acids. The ends were cut back, 5 bases at V and 7 bases at J, with 18 bases in the middle. Per germline, CDR1 LNHDA and CDR2 SQIVND (reference sequence).

This clone was counted between two and nine times. This chain connects TRBV5-6 to TRBJ2-3; D is possibly TRBD1 (5 bases). This CDR3 spans 17 amino acids. V gave up 0 bases and J gave up 5 bases, with 19 bases separating them. Germline-derived CDR1 and CDR2 are SGHDT and YYEEEE. Here the CDR3 DNA reads TGTGCCAGCAGCTTGGATTCGGACACCTGGAGAAAAGATACGCAGTATTTT. Translated: CASSLDSDTWRKDTQYF.

The V call is TRBV11-2, the J call TRBJ2-1; 8 bases line up with TRBD1. Germline V CDR1 and CDR2: SGHAT, FQNNGV. This CDR3 spans 14 amino acids. Trimming cost V 3 bases and J 9 bases; bases outside gene matches: 7. The CDR3 region has the DNA TGTGCCAGCAGCTTGGGGCAGGGGGCGACTGAGCAGTTCTTC. Translation gives CASSLGQGATEQFF.

The chain recombines TRBV18 with TRBJ2-2, with unresolved D. CDR1 KGHSH and CDR2 LQKENI come from the germline V gene. The V gene lost 3 bases and the J gene lost 7 bases, with 9 bases spanning the gap. CDR3 length: 13 residues. The CDR3 protein is CASSPDGDGELFF. The CDR3 DNA reads TGTGCCAGCTCACCCGATGGAGACGGGGAGCTGTTTTTT.

This clone was seen only a few times. V and J are TRBV7-9 and TRBJ2-7; the D gene is possibly TRBD1 (5 bases). V was pared by 4 bases and J by 3 bases, with 16 bases between. The germline gives CDR1 SEHNR, CDR2 FQNEAQ (reference sequence). CDR3 length: 15 amino acids. The CDR3 DNA reads TGTGCCAGCAGCTCACACGACAGTGGGCACTACGAGCAGTACTTC. This sequence encodes CASSSHDSGHYEQYF.

The chain carries TRBV7-6 and TRBJ2-5; 10 bases line up with TRBD2. The CDR3 has 16 amino acids. V shed 4 bases, J shed 0 bases, and the junction held 5 bases outside the gene matches. From germline, CDR1 is SGHVS and CDR2 FNYEAQ. CDR3 in amino acids: CASSSWTSGNQETQYF. For the CDR3, the DNA is TGTGCCAGCAGCTCATGGACTAGCGGTAACCAAGAGACCCAGTACTTC. Based on the CDR3 plus reference TRBV7-6 and TRBJ2-5, the full variable domain is GAGVSQSPRYKVTKRGQDVALRCDPISGHVSLYWYRQALGQGPEFLTYFNYEAQQDKSGLPNDRFSAERPEGSISTLTIQRTEQRDSAMYRCASSSWTSGNQETQYFGPGTRLLVL.

This rearrangement joins TRBV11-2 to TRBJ2-7, with 8 bases that match TRBD2. This CDR3 spans 15 amino acids. Trimming at V came to 0 bases and at J to 2 bases, leaving 3 bases not matched to a gene. The germline gives CDR1 SGHAT, CDR2 FQNNGV. The CDR3 DNA is TGTGCCAGCAGCTTAGATAGCGGGGTAACCTACGAGCAGTACTTC. Encoded protein: CASSLDSGVTYEQYF.

This chain joins TRBV9 and TRBJ2-3, with TRBD2 identical over 8 bases. The germline CDR1 and CDR2 sequences are SGDLS and YYNGEE. The CDR3 runs to 15 residues. V gave up 2 bases and J gave up 1 base; unmatched junction bases: 3. The CDR3 bases are TGTGCCAGCAGCGTGCTTAGCGGGGGCACAGATACGCAGTATTTT. Translated: CASSVLSGGTDTQYF.

J is TRBJ2-2 and V is TRBV4-1; D is perhaps TRBD1 (6 bases). The germline V gene encodes CDR1 MGHRA and CDR2 YSYEKL. The V end lost 1 base, the J end lost 7 bases, and 10 bases lay between the germline ends. This CDR3 region has 14 residues. CDR3 in amino acids: CASSQGQGSGELFF. The CDR3 DNA sequence: TGCGCCAGCAGCCAAGGGCAGGGGAGCGGGGAGCTGTTTTTT.

The V call is TRBV5-1, the J call TRBJ1-2; D gene uncertain. The germline V and J ends were trimmed by 2 bases and 6 bases, with 11 bases remaining between them. CDR1 and CDR2 from the germline V gene are SGHRS and YFSETQ. The CDR3 runs 13 residues. The CDR3 DNA reads TGCGCCAGCAGCTTCGGGGAAAATAATGGCTACACCTTC. Its protein is CASSFGENNGYTF.

The chain has TRBV24-1 and TRBJ1-2; 8 bases fit TRBD1. The CDR3 totals 13 residues. The germline gives CDR1 KGHDR, CDR2 SFDVKD. The ends lost 4 bases at V and 4 bases at J; junction bases unmatched: 1. Here the CDR3 DNA reads TGTGCCACCAGTGAAGGGACAGGCTATGGCTACACCTTC. Encoded protein: CATSEGTGYGYTF.

The rearrangement links TRBV4-1 to TRBJ1-6; unclear D gene. The CDR3 is 17 residues long. V was cut by 2 bases and J by 1 base, with 12 bases left in between. Germline CDR1 and CDR2: MGHRA and YSYEKL. As DNA, the CDR3 is TGCGCCAGCAGCCAAAAACCCACAGTTTCCTATAATTCACCCCTCCACTTT. Residues: CASSQKPTVSYNSPLHF.

The rearrangement joins TRBV24-1 to TRBJ2-5, with D possibly being TRBD1 (5 bases). Trimming removed 3 bases at V and 5 bases at J, with 15 bases between. The germline V gene has CDR1 KGHDR and CDR2 SFDVKD. There are 15 residues in the CDR3. CDR3 residues: CATSDTSGMQETQYF. Written as DNA, the CDR3 is TGTGCCACCAGTGATACCTCAGGGATGCAGGAGACCCAGTACTTC.

V usage is TRBV5-6 and J usage is TRBJ2-2; the D gene is possibly TRBD2 (6 bases). The CDR3 totals 16 residues. Per the germline V gene, CDR1 is SGHDT and CDR2 is YYEEEE. V was cut by 3 bases and J by 4 bases, with 16 bases left in between. The CDR3 nucleotides read TGTGCCAGCAGCTCCTGGGGTGGGGGACTCACCGGGGAGCTGTTTTTT. Its protein is CASSSWGGGLTGELFF.

The V gene is TRBV5-1, the J gene TRBJ2-1, with TRBD2 matching 13 bases. J was trimmed by 3 bases and V by 0 bases; bases with no gene match: 6. CDR3 length: 18 amino acids. Looked up from germline, CDR1 is SGHRS and CDR2 is YFSETQ. CDR3 DNA: TGCGCCAGCAGCTTGGCACTAGCGGGGGGGCCTGGCTACAATGAGCAGTTCTTC. Amino acids: CASSLALAGGPGYNEQFF.

This clone appeared a single time. J is TRBJ1-1 and V is TRBV6-5; D is ambiguous. Germline loops: CDR1 MNHEY, CDR2 SVGAGI. The CDR3 length is 13 residues. V was clipped by 11 bases and J by 4 bases, with 17 bases between them. The CDR3 nucleotides read TGTGCCGCCGATCGGGTTGCGGGCACTGAAGCTTTCTTT. Its translation: CAADRVAGTEAFF.

The V call is TRBV18, the J call TRBJ2-1; possible D gene TRBD2, 6 bases. Trimming removed 3 bases from V and 0 bases from J, with 15 bases in between. Germline lookup yields CDR1 KGHSH and CDR2 LQKENI. This CDR3 contains 17 residues. CDR3: CASSPRAGASSYNEQFF. In DNA, the CDR3 is TGTGCCAGCTCACCCAGAGCGGGTGCTAGCTCCTACAATGAGCAGTTCTTC.